The sequence of this TCR beta chain was determined in a study of blood T cell repertoires in COVID-19. Clones were read by immunoSEQ multiplex PCR, and TCRdb kept only the in-frame ones, dropping some. The table lists approximately 150,000 clones, around four fifths of them singletons. Sample: PBMCs or T cells enriched from blood (not recorded which). This TCR was sampled from a woman in her forties who had recovered from COVID-19.

CDR3 in DNA: TGTGCCAGCAGTGAATTAAGGGGGCAGGGTACTAATGAAAAACTGTTTTTT. This sequence encodes CASSELRGQGTNEKLFF. The chain employs TRBV6-1 and TRBJ1-4; 7 positions match TRBD1. This CDR3 has 17 residues. V shed 2 bases, J shed 2 bases, and the junction held 8 bases outside the gene matches. Germline CDR1 and CDR2: MNHNS and SASEGT.